This TCR beta chain was identified during a study of identical twins. V was cut by 1 base and J by 9 bases, with 13 bases left in between. The CDR3 runs 14 residues. From the 5' RACE reads, TCRdb called clonotypes with MiXCR, one entry per CDR3 protein. The sample shows 450,000 to 650,000 distinct CDR3 sequences, 13% to 15% of them seen only once. Findings of the study overall: The same donors were not followed; conclusions instead depended on cross-sectional statistical analysis. Fewer insertions were carried by abundant cord blood beta clonotypes, but none was seen in memory repertoires. Possibly, invariant MAIT and iNKT cells partly confounded zero-insertion analyses.

This clonotype was observed at least ten times. What it binds is unknown. This sample was shared with a second study, whose subject was yellow fever vaccine responses in identical twins. That paper adds: Vaccine-induced T cell responses in twins were reportedly observed to appear partly convergent, partly personalized.

V gene TRBV12-3 or TRBV12-4 combines with J gene TRBJ1-5; D ambiguous. This receptor was taken from a young woman in good health. Sample: CD4+ T cells sorted from blood. This CDR3 reads CASSLGTLEGPQHF. DNA for the CDR3: TGTGCCAGCAGTTTAGGGACTCTAGAAGGGCCCCAGCATTTT.